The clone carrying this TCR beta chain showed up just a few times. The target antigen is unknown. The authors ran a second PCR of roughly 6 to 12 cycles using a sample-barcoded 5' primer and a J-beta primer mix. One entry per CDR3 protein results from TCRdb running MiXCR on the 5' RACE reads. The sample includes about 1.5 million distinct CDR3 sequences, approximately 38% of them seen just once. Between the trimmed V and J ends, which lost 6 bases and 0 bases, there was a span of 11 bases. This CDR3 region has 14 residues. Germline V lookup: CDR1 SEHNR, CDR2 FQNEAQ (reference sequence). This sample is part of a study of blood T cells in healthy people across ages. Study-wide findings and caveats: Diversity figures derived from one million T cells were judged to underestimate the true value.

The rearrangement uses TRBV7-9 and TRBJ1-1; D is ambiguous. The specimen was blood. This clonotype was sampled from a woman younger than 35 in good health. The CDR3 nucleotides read TGTGCCAGCAGTTTACGCACCTTGAACACTGAAGCTTTCTTT. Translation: CASSLRTLNTEAFF.